The 32 T cell receptor beta chains below were found in one sample sequenced in a study of blood T cell repertoires in COVID-19. Here immunoSEQ multiplex PCR was the method, and the copy in TCRdb shows in-frame clones only, minus some. The table shows more than 150,000 clones, with around 85% occurring only once. Sequenced material: peripheral blood. The receptors were gathered from a man aged 65 to 85 with active or convalescent COVID-19.

J is TRBJ2-5 and V is TRBV29-1; possible D gene TRBD2, 7 bases. The CDR3 consists of 12 residues. CDR1 and CDR2 (germline): SQVTM, ANQGSEA. The V and J ends lost 6 bases and 5 bases respectively, with 13 bases between them. The CDR3 here is CSVGGAAETQYF. The CDR3 DNA is TGCAGCGTAGGGGGGGCCGCGGAGACCCAGTACTTC.

The rearrangement uses TRBV5-4 and TRBJ1-2; D perhaps matches TRBD1 (5 bases). This CDR3 contains 13 residues. CDR1 and CDR2 from the germline V gene are SGHNT and YYREEE (reference sequence). Trimming shortened V by 1 base and J by 8 bases, and 12 bases separated the two germline ends. The CDR3 DNA sequence: TGTGCCAGCAGCTTGCGACAGATGAGGGGCTACACCTTC. It encodes CASSLRQMRGYTF.

The genes are TRBV5-1 and TRBJ1-6, with 10 bases aligning to TRBD1. V lost 4 bases and J lost 7; bases outside the gene matches: 5. Germline values: CDR1 SGHRS, CDR2 YFSETQ. This CDR3 is 15 amino acids long. The CDR3 coding sequence is TGCGCCAGCAGCGCGGGGACAGGGGTAAATTCACCCCTCCACTTT. It encodes CASSAGTGVNSPLHF.

The sample holds one count of this clone. This sequence joins TRBV11-2 and TRBJ2-5; D remains ambiguous. The CDR3 is made up of 15 amino acids. The germline CDR1 and CDR2 sequences are SGHAT and FQNNGV. Trimming shortened V by 1 base and J by 2 bases, and 11 bases separated the two germline ends. CDR3 in DNA: TGTGCCAGCAGCTTAGGTACGACGGAGCAAGAGACCCAGTACTTC. Translated: CASSLGTTEQETQYF.

V gene TRBV19 combines with J gene TRBJ2-1; 10 bases line up with TRBD2. The CDR3 is 14 amino acids. Germline lookup yields CDR1 LNHDA and CDR2 SQIVND (reference sequence). After removal of 6 bases from V and 6 bases from J, the junction contained 5 bases not matched to a gene. The CDR3 DNA follows: TGTGCCAGTAGACTAGCGGGAAGCTCCAATGAGCAGTTCTTC. Amino acid sequence: CASRLAGSSNEQFF.

This chain links TRBV5-4 with TRBJ1-1; D remains ambiguous. The CDR3 totals 14 residues. CDR1 SGHNT and CDR2 YYREEE come from the germline V gene (reference sequence). V was clipped by 0 bases and J by 2 bases, with 8 bases between them. The CDR3 DNA reads TGTGCCAGCAGCTTGGAACGGGTTAACACTGAAGCTTTCTTT. The encoded protein is CASSLERVNTEAFF.

The genes are TRBV7-9 and TRBJ2-1; a possible D gene is TRBD2 (6 bases). V lost 6 bases and J 9 bases, leaving 12 bases between the germline ends. This CDR3 comprises 12 residues. Per germline, CDR1 SEHNR and CDR2 FQNEAQ (reference sequence). CDR3 nucleotide sequence: TGTGCCAGCAGAAAGGAGGGAATTGAGCAGTTCTTC. Protein: CASRKEGIEQFF.

This rearrangement joins TRBV2 to TRBJ1-2; 7 nucleotides line up with TRBD1. The length of the CDR3 is 14 residues. The V and J ends lost 4 bases and 8 bases, in that order; junction bases with no gene match: 10. Germline CDR1 reads SNHLY; CDR2 reads FYNNEI. Here the CDR3 DNA reads TGTGCCAGCAGTGCGGGACAGCCCCCGGGGGGCTACACCTTC. This sequence encodes CASSAGQPPGGYTF.

V gene TRBV7-2 combines with J gene TRBJ1-1, with a weak D call TRBD1 (6 bases). CDR3 length: 14 residues. Germline V gene lookup returns CDR1 SGHTA and CDR2 FQGNSA. V lost 3 bases to trimming and J lost 1 base, with 9 bases between them. For the CDR3, the DNA is TGTGCCAGCAGCTTGATGACAGGGAACACTGAAGCTTTCTTT. This encodes CASSLMTGNTEAFF. Full variable domain (outside the CDR3, taken from reference TRBV7-2 and TRBJ1-1): GAGVSQSPSNKVTEKGKDVELRCDPISGHTALYWYRQSLGQGLEFLIYFQGNSAPDKSGLPSDRFSAERTGGSVSTLTIQRTQQEDSAVYLCASSLMTGNTEAFFGQGTRLTVV.

V usage is TRBV18 and J usage is TRBJ1-1, with D maybe TRBD1 (5 bases). Trimming took off 2 bases at V and 0 bases at J, with 10 bases between the two ends. Germline V lookup: CDR1 KGHSH, CDR2 LQKENI. This CDR3 has 15 residues. CDR3 sequence (DNA): TGTGCCAGCTCACCAATTGCAGGGATGAACACTGAAGCTTTCTTT. Protein: CASSPIAGMNTEAFF.

This clone was seen only once. This sequence joins TRBV27 and TRBJ2-7; a possible D gene is TRBD1 (6 bases). The CDR3 spans 15 residues. Germline CDR1 reads MNHEY; CDR2 reads SMNVEV (reference sequence). Between the trimmed V and J ends, which lost 3 bases and 0 bases, there was a span of 12 bases. The CDR3 DNA reads as TGTGCCAGCAGTTTTTCTGGGGGCTTCTCCTACGAGCAGTACTTC. The encoded protein is CASSFSGGFSYEQYF.

This chain uses TRBV2 with TRBJ2-7; the match to TRBD1 covers 10 bases. The CDR3 is 14 amino acids. Losses at the gene ends were 6 bases for V and 4 bases for J; bases not matched to a gene: 6. Germline assignment: CDR1 SNHLY and CDR2 FYNNEI. CDR3 amino acids: CASRSRQGAYEQYF. The CDR3 DNA reads TGTGCCAGCAGATCTCGACAGGGGGCTTACGAGCAGTACTTC. The full variable domain, with the rest looked up from reference TRBV2 and TRBJ2-7, is EPEVTQTPSHQVTQMGQEVILRCVPISNHLYFYWYRQILGQKVEFLVSFYNNEISEKSEIFDDQFSVERPDGSNFTLKIRSTKLEDSAMYFCASRSRQGAYEQYFGPGTRLTVT.

V is TRBV28 and J is TRBJ1-2; D is possibly TRBD1 (5 bases). CDR1 is MDHEN and CDR2 is SYDVKM in the germline V gene. V dropped 3 bases and J dropped 5 bases, with 19 bases sitting between them. CDR3 length: 16 amino acids. The CDR3, as DNA: TGTGCCAGCAGTTTCAGCGGGACTCCGAGTGGGTATGGCTACACCTTC. Translated: CASSFSGTPSGYGYTF.

This sequence joins TRBV29-1 and TRBJ2-5, with 10 bases aligning to TRBD2. The V and J ends lost 5 bases and 1 base, in that order; junction bases with no gene match: 4. Germline-derived CDR1 and CDR2 are SQVTM and ANQGSEA. The CDR3 is made up of 14 amino acids. This CDR3 is CSVPTSGTQETQYF. Here the CDR3 DNA reads TGCAGCGTTCCCACTAGCGGGACCCAAGAGACCCAGTACTTC.

This clone is a singleton in its sample. The rearrangement links TRBV7-9 to TRBJ2-7; D may be TRBD1 (5 bases). The CDR3 extends over 18 amino acids. Trimming took off 1 base at V and 0 bases at J, with 19 bases between the two ends. In germline, CDR1 is SEHNR, CDR2 FQNEAQ (reference sequence). The CDR3 reads CASSLGAGKVLASYEQYF. Here the CDR3 DNA reads TGTGCCAGCAGCTTAGGGGCAGGGAAGGTTTTGGCCTCCTACGAGCAGTACTTC.

J is TRBJ2-5 and V is TRBV5-1, with TRBD1 matching over 10 bases. The germline V gene has CDR1 SGHRS and CDR2 YFSETQ. CDR3 length: 13 amino acids. With 2 bases clipped from V and 13 bases from J, the junction kept 8 bases outside the gene matches. The DNA for the CDR3 is TGCGCCAGCAGCTTAGACAGGGGGCCGGGTCGGTACTTC. Amino acid sequence: CASSLDRGPGRYF.

The chain is built from TRBV6-2 or TRBV6-3 and TRBJ1-5; unclear D gene. Looked up from germline, CDR1 is MNHEY and CDR2 is SVGEGT. V dropped 6 bases and J dropped 6 bases, with 15 bases sitting between them. The CDR3 contains 14 residues. CDR3 loop: CASSHTIRSQPQHF. The CDR3 DNA is TGTGCCAGCAGCCATACGATAAGGAGTCAGCCCCAGCATTTT.

The chain combines TRBV19 with TRBJ1-6; 9 positions agree with TRBD1. Per germline, CDR1 LNHDA and CDR2 SQIVND (reference sequence). This CDR3 comprises 15 residues. V lost 5 bases and J lost 6; bases outside the gene matches: 5. The chain's CDR3 is CASSARDRANSPLHF. The CDR3 nucleotides are TGTGCCAGTAGTGCCCGGGACAGGGCTAATTCACCCCTCCACTTT. Together with reference TRBV19 and TRBJ1-6, the CDR3 gives the full variable domain: DGGITQSPKYLFRKEGQNVTLSCEQNLNHDAMYWYRQDPGQGLRLIYYSQIVNDFQKGDIAEGYSVSREKKESFPLTVTSAQKNPTAFYLCASSARDRANSPLHFGNGTRLTVT.

The CDR3 bases are TGCGCCAGCAGCTTCCAGCGGGAGAACAATGAGCAGTTCTTC. This encodes CASSFQRENNEQFF. The V gene is TRBV5-1, the J gene TRBJ2-1, with TRBD2 matching over 8 bases. V trimming: 2 bases; J trimming: 5 bases; junction bases outside the gene matches: 3. CDR1 is SGHRS, CDR2 YFSETQ, per germline. The CDR3 has 14 residues.

The chain is built from TRBV7-6 and TRBJ1-3; possibly TRBD1 for D (5 bases). The V gene's germline CDR1 is SGHVS and CDR2 FNYEAQ. Trimming pared 0 bases from V and 0 bases from J, leaving 6 bases between. CDR3 length: 15 residues. Here the CDR3 reads CASSLATGSGNTIYF. The CDR3 DNA follows: TGTGCCAGCAGCTTAGCCACAGGCTCTGGAAACACCATATATTTT.

The chain carries TRBV14 and TRBJ2-7; TRBD1 aligns across 10 bases. J gave up 3 bases and V 4 bases, and 15 bases lay outside the gene matches. This CDR3 has 18 residues. Germline V CDR1 and CDR2: SGHDN, FVKESK. The CDR3 sequence is CASSRPGTGASLSYEQYF. CDR3 bases: TGTGCCAGCAGCCGTCCCGGGACAGGGGCGTCCCTGAGCTACGAGCAGTACTTC.

The J gene is TRBJ1-5, the V gene TRBV15; TRBD1 aligns across 7 bases. The V gene end was trimmed by 4 bases and the J gene end by 4 bases; junction bases not matched to a gene: 10. The CDR3 totals 16 residues. Germline CDR1 LNHNV, CDR2 YYDKDF (reference sequence). The CDR3, as DNA: TGTGCCACCAGCAAACCGGGACAGCAGGTTAATCAGCCCCAGCATTTT. This encodes CATSKPGQQVNQPQHF.

This clone was counted a few times. This chain joins TRBV4-3 and TRBJ1-2, with 10 bases matching TRBD1. V lost 0 bases and J lost 5; bases outside the gene matches: 9. CDR1 LGHNA and CDR2 YSLEER come from the germline V gene. The CDR3 has 17 residues. This chain's CDR3 is CASSQDRPGTGDYGYTF. The CDR3 coding sequence is TGCGCCAGCAGCCAAGATCGCCCCGGGACAGGGGATTATGGCTACACCTTC.

The genes are TRBV5-1 and TRBJ1-4; D is perhaps TRBD1 (5 bases). This CDR3 region has 15 residues. V dropped 0 bases and J dropped 8 bases, with 14 bases sitting between them. The germline gives CDR1 SGHRS, CDR2 YFSETQ. The CDR3 is CASSLAARAREKLFF. CDR3 sequence (DNA): TGCGCCAGCAGCTTGGCCGCCAGGGCGAGGGAAAAACTGTTTTTT.

This clone turned up a few times. The chain has TRBV7-6 and TRBJ2-5; maybe TRBD1 (6 bases). CDR3 size: 13 residues. Germline values: CDR1 SGHVS, CDR2 FNYEAQ. V was cut by 5 bases and J by 2 bases, with 9 bases left in between. In DNA form, the CDR3 reads TGTGCCAGCAGCCGGGGACATCAAGAGACCCAGTACTTC. This sequence encodes CASSRGHQETQYF.

The rearrangement links TRBV5-1 to TRBJ2-3; TRBD1 aligns across 7 bases. The CDR3 contains 14 residues. CDR1 and CDR2 (germline): SGHRS, YFSETQ. The V gene end was trimmed by 1 base and the J gene end by 6 bases; junction bases not matched to a gene: 5. The CDR3 coding sequence is TGCGCCAGCAGCTTGCCACAGGGGCCCGATACGCAGTATTTT. It yields the protein CASSLPQGPDTQYF.

The V and J genes are TRBV3-1 (or the pseudogene TRBV3-2) and TRBJ1-2; 7 nucleotides agree with TRBD1. Germline V gene lookup returns CDR1 LGHDT and CDR2 YNNKEL (reference sequence). The CDR3 is made up of 18 amino acids. The V and J ends lost 4 bases and 4 bases, in that order; junction bases with no gene match: 18. CDR3 in DNA: TGTGCCAGCAGCCTATACCGCCGCAGGGACAGCGAAACCTATGGCTACACCTTC. This gives the protein CASSLYRRRDSETYGYTF.

The chain couples TRBV27 to TRBJ1-1; 8 positions match TRBD1. The length of the CDR3 is 14 residues. The V segment lost 6 bases and the J segment 3 bases; nucleotides outside the gene matches: 6. The germline V gene encodes CDR1 MNHEY and CDR2 SMNVEV (reference sequence). CDR3 sequence (DNA): TGTGCCAGCAGCTACGACAGGGGTCACACTGAAGCTTTCTTT. Translating gives CASSYDRGHTEAFF.

This clone is a singleton in its sample. The J gene is TRBJ1-5, the V gene TRBV27, with TRBD1 as a possible D gene (5 bases). Looked up from germline, CDR1 is MNHEY and CDR2 is SMNVEV (reference sequence). The CDR3 is 14 amino acids. The germline V and J ends were trimmed by 1 base and 7 bases, with 11 bases remaining between them. Here the CDR3 reads CASSLWGGGQPQHF. The DNA of the CDR3 is TGTGCCAGCAGTTTATGGGGGGGAGGACAGCCCCAGCATTTT.

This chain connects TRBV4-3 to TRBJ1-2, with D unresolved. The CDR3 spans 14 residues. V was pared by 5 bases and J by 3 bases, with 13 bases between. CDR1 and CDR2 from the germline V gene are LGHNA and YSLEER. Here the CDR3 DNA reads TGCGCCAGCAGCGCCCGCCGGGATTACTATGGCTACACCTTC. Protein product: CASSARRDYYGYTF.

CDR3: CASSARTGRNSPLHF. The DNA for the CDR3 is TGTGCCAGCAGCGCTAGGACAGGGAGAAATTCACCCCTCCACTTT. V usage is TRBV28 and J usage is TRBJ1-6; TRBD1 aligns across 8 bases. Germline trimming cut 6 bases from V and 7 bases from J; bases unmatched to any gene: 8. Germline V gene lookup returns CDR1 MDHEN and CDR2 SYDVKM. The CDR3 is made up of 15 amino acids.

The genes are TRBV12-5 and TRBJ2-1, with D tentatively TRBD1 (5 bases). Germline V CDR1 and CDR2: LGHNT, FRNRAP. The V end lost 5 bases, the J end lost 8 bases, and 22 bases lay between the germline ends. The CDR3 covers 16 residues. CDR3 in amino acids: CASGPSRRRLGDEQFF. CDR3 bases: TGTGCTAGTGGTCCCTCCCGCCGTCGCTTAGGGGATGAGCAGTTCTTC.